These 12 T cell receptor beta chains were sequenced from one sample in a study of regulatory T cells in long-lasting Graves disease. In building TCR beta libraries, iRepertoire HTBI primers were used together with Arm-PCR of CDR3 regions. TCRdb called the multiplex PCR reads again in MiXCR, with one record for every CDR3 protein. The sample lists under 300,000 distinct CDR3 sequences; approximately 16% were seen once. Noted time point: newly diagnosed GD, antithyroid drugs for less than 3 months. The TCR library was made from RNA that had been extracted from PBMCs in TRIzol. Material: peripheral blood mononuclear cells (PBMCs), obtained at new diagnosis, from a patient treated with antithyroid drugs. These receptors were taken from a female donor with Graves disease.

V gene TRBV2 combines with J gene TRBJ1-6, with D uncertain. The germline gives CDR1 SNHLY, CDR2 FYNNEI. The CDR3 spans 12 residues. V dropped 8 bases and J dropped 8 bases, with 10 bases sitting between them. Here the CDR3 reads CASYDGDSPLHF. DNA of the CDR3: TGTGCCAGCTATGATGGGGATTCACCCCTCCACTTT.

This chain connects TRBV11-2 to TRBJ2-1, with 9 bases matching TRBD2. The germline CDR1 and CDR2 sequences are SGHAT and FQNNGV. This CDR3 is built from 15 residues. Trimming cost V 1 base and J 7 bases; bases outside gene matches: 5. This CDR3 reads CASSLVGLAGNEQFF. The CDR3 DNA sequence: TGTGCCAGCAGCTTAGTGGGGCTAGCGGGGAATGAGCAGTTCTTC.

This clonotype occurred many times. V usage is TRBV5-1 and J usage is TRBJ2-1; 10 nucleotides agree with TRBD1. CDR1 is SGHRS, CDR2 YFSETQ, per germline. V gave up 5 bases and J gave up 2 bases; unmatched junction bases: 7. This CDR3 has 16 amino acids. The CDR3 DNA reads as TGCGCCAGCAGAAGGACAGGGGGTCTAGCCTACAATGAGCAGTTCTTC. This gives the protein CASRRTGGLAYNEQFF.

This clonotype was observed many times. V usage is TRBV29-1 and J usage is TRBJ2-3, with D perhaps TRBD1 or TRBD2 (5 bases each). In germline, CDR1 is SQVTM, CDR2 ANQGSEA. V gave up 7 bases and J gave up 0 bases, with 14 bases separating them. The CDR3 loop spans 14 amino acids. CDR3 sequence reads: CSARDHGSTDTQYF. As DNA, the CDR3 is TGCAGCGCGAGGGACCACGGGAGCACAGATACGCAGTATTTT.

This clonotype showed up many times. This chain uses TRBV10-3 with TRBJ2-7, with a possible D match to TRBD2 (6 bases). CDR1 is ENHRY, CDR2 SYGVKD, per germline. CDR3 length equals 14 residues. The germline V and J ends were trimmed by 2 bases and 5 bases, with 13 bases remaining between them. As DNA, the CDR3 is TGTGCCATCAGTGAGCGACTAGGTCGCGACGAGCAGTACTTC. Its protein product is CAISERLGRDEQYF.

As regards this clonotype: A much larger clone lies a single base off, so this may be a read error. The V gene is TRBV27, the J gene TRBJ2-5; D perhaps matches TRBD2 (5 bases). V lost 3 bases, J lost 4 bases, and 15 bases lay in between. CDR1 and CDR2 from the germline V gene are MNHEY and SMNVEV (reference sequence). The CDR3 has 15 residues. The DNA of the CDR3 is TGTGCCAGCAGTTTGGGCGGGTTTGTAGGAGAGACCCAGTACTTC. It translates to CASSLGGFVGETQYF.

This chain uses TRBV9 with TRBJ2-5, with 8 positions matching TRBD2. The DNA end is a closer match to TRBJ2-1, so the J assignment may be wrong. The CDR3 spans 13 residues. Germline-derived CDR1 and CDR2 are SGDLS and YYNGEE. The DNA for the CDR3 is TGTGCCAGCAGCGCGGGAGGGGGAGCTGAGCAGTTCTTC. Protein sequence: CASSAGGGAEQFF.

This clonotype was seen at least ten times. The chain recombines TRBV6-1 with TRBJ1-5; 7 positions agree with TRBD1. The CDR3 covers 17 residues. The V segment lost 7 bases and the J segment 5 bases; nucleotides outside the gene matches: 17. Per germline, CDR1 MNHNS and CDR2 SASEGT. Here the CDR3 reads CASTTPPNRGRDQPQHF. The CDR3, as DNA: TGTGCCAGCACCACCCCGCCGAACAGGGGCCGGGATCAGCCCCAGCATTTT.

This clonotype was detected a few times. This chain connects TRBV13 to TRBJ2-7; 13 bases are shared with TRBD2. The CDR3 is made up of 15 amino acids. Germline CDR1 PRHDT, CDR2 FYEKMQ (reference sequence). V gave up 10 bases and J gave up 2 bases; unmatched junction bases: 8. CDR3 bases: TGTGCCACCAAATCGGGACTAGCGGGGACCTACGAGCAGTACTTC. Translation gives CATKSGLAGTYEQYF.

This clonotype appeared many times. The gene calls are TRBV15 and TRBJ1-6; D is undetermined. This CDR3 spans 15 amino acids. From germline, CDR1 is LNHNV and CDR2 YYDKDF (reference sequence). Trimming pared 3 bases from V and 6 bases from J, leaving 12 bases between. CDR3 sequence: CATSRDRSLNSPLHF. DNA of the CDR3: TGTGCCACCAGCAGGGACCGCTCTCTTAATTCACCCCTCCACTTT.

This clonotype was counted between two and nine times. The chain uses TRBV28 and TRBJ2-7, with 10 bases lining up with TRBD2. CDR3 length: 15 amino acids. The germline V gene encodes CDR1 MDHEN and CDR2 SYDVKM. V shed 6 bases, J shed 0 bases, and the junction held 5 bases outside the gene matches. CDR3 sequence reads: CASRRTSGSSYEQYF. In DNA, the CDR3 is TGTGCCAGCAGGCGGACTAGCGGTAGCTCCTACGAGCAGTACTTC.

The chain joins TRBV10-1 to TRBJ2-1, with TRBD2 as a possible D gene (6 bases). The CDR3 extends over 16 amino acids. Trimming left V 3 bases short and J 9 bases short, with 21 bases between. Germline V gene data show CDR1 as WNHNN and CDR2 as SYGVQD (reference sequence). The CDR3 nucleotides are TGCGCCAGCAGTGACCCTGGGAGGCACACCGGTGGTGAGCAGTTCTTC. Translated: CASSDPGRHTGGEQFF.